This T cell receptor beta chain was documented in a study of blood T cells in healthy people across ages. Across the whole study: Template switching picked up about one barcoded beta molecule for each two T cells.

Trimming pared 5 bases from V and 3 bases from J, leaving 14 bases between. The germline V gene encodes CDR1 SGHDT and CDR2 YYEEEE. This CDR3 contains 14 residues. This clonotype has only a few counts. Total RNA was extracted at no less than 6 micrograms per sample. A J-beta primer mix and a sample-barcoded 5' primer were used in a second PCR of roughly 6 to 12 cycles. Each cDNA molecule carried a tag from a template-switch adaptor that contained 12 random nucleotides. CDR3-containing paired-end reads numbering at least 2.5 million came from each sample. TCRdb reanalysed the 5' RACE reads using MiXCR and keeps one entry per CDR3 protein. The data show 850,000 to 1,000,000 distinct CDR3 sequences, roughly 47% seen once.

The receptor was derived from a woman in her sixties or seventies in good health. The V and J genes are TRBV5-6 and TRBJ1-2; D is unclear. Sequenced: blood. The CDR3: CASSDPGLDYGYTF. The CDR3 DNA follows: TGTGCCAGCAGTGATCCGGGCCTGGACTATGGCTACACCTTC.